Listed below are T cell receptor beta chains from one sample, sequenced in a study of blood T cell repertoires in COVID-19. The data were produced by immunoSEQ multiplex PCR, yet TCRdb's version contains in-frame clones alone and is incomplete. The table shows 200,000 to 300,000 clones, with 84% occurring only once. The sample comprised peripheral blood. The origin of the receptors is a man aged 40-49 years who had recovered from COVID-19. The CDR3 runs from the conserved cysteine through the conserved F or W. D genes are given only for firm matches. The listing skips clone size in some rows; elsewhere it reads once, few, many or a size class.

j_call	v_call	clone_size	d_call	cdr3_aa	cdr3_nt
TRBJ2-7	TRBV27	.	TRBD2	CASSTTSATYEQYF	TGTGCCAGCAGCACGACTAGCGCTACCTACGAGCAGTACTTC
TRBJ1-2	TRBV12-3/TRBV12-4	few	.	CASSRGRTLSYTF	TGTGCCAGCAGTAGAGGACGGACTCTTTCCTACACCTTC
TRBJ2-3	TRBV2	.	.	CASSEAGLADTQYF	TGTGCCAGCAGTGAAGCGGGGCTAGCAGATACGCAGTATTTT
TRBJ1-5	TRBV25-1	.	.	CASSDRNRERGQPQHF	TGTGCCAGCAGTGACCGGAACAGGGAGAGAGGGCAGCCCCAGCATTTT
TRBJ1-6	TRBV9	.	.	CASSGRTGSHLSPLHF	TGTGCCAGCAGCGGACGCACGGGGTCCCATCTATCACCCCTCCACTTT
TRBJ2-5	TRBV5-1	medium-sized	.	CASSEGGVRETQYF	TGCGCCAGCAGCGAAGGCGGCGTGCGAGAGACCCAGTACTTC
TRBJ2-7	TRBV5-5	.	TRBD1	CASSITGTVYEQYF	TGTGCCAGCAGCATAACCGGGACAGTGTACGAGCAGTACTTC
TRBJ2-2	TRBV4-3	few	TRBD2	CASSEGGSGRVGELFF	TGCGCCAGCAGCGAAGGGGGGAGCGGGAGAGTCGGGGAGCTGTTTTTT
TRBJ2-5	TRBV11-2	.	TRBD2	CASSLGRGGRETQYF	TGTGCCAGCAGCTTAGGGCGGGGGGGGCGGGAGACCCAGTACTTC
TRBJ1-3	TRBV5-1	.	.	CASRQGGSGNTIYF	TGCGCCAGCAGACAAGGGGGCTCTGGAAACACCATATATTTT
TRBJ2-7	TRBV6-5	.	TRBD1	CASSERRQGGNEQYF	TGTGCCAGCAGCGAGAGACGACAGGGGGGTAACGAGCAGTACTTC
TRBJ2-7	TRBV20-1	.	.	CSARRGYEQYF	TGCAGTGCCCGGAGAGGCTACGAGCAGTACTTC
TRBJ2-1	TRBV19	.	.	CASTTSSYNEQFF	TGTGCCAGTACGACTAGCTCCTACAATGAGCAGTTCTTC
TRBJ1-2	TRBV9	.	.	CASSESGNYGYTF	TGTGCCAGCAGCGAGTCCGGTAACTATGGCTACACCTTC
TRBJ1-2	TRBV27	.	TRBD1	CASGTPGQGVYGYTF	TGTGCCAGCGGGACGCCGGGACAGGGGGTCTATGGCTACACCTTC
TRBJ2-1	TRBV2	.	.	CASSETRVNEQFF	TGTGCCAGCAGTGAAACTCGGGTGAATGAGCAGTTCTTC
TRBJ2-1	TRBV6-5	.	.	CASSRGVNEQFF	TGTGCCAGCAGTCGGGGAGTAAATGAGCAGTTCTTC
TRBJ2-7	TRBV2	once	TRBD1	CASSGQTGVVGEQYF	TGTGCCAGCAGTGGCCAGACAGGGGTCGTCGGCGAGCAGTACTTC
TRBJ1-5	TRBV6-5	.	.	CASSWGTNQPQHF	TGTGCCAGCAGTTGGGGCACCAATCAGCCCCAGCATTTT
TRBJ1-1	TRBV19	.	TRBD1	CATSGGQGAEAFF	TGTGCCACCTCAGGAGGACAGGGGGCTGAAGCTTTCTTT
TRBJ2-1	TRBV5-1	.	TRBD2	CASSSDGRGRVGEQFF	TGCGCCAGCAGCTCGGACGGCCGCGGGAGGGTCGGTGAGCAGTTCTTC
TRBJ2-7	TRBV7-9	.	.	CASSGSRGDEQYF	TGTGCCAGCAGTGGGTCTCGAGGCGACGAGCAGTACTTC
TRBJ2-7	TRBV19	.	.	CASSALQDSSYEQYF	TGTGCCAGTAGTGCTCTTCAGGACAGCTCCTACGAGCAGTACTTC
TRBJ1-1	TRBV5-4	once	.	CASSPDDLRDTEAFF	TGTGCCAGCAGTCCAGATGACCTGAGGGACACTGAAGCTTTCTTT
TRBJ2-2	TRBV18	once	TRBD1	CASSHDRAMWTGELFF	TGTGCCAGCTCCCACGACAGGGCCATGTGGACCGGGGAGCTGTTTTTT
TRBJ1-2	TRBV5-4	.	TRBD1	CASSARDRDYGYTF	TGTGCCAGCAGCGCCCGGGACAGGGACTATGGCTACACCTTC
TRBJ2-2	TRBV9	.	TRBD1	CASSSRQGRELFF	TGTGCCAGCAGCTCCCGACAGGGGAGGGAGCTGTTTTTT
TRBJ2-7	TRBV6-1	.	.	CASSDRVTFEQYF	TGTGCCAGCAGTGATCGAGTTACTTTCGAGCAGTACTTC
TRBJ2-1	TRBV30	few	.	CAWSGSVYEQFF	TGTGCCTGGAGTGGGTCAGTCTATGAGCAGTTCTTC
TRBJ2-1	TRBV2	.	.	CASSEARGNYNEQFF	TGTGCCAGCAGTGAGGCCAGGGGTAACTACAATGAGCAGTTCTTC
TRBJ1-2	TRBV4-3	.	TRBD1	CASSPSTGTGGAGYGYTF	TGCGCCAGCAGCCCCAGTACCGGGACAGGGGGCGCCGGCTATGGCTACACCTTC
TRBJ1-1	TRBV29-1	.	.	CSVGQGVTEAFF	TGCAGCGTTGGTCAAGGGGTCACTGAAGCTTTCTTT
TRBJ2-7	TRBV18	.	TRBD2	CASSPPSGLSTSESSYEQYF	TGTGCCAGCTCACCACCGTCGGGGCTGTCGACTAGCGAGAGCTCCTACGAGCAGTACTTC
TRBJ1-2	TRBV9	once	TRBD1	CASSPRDRGNYGYTF	TGTGCCAGCAGCCCCCGGGACAGGGGTAACTATGGCTACACCTTC
TRBJ1-6	TRBV19	.	.	CASSPGRGLSYNSPLHF	TGTGCCAGTAGCCCAGGCAGGGGCCTTTCCTATAATTCACCCCTCCACTTT
TRBJ2-7	TRBV5-1	.	TRBD1	CASSKGTGTGGWDEQYF	TGCGCCAGCAGCAAGGGGACCGGGACAGGGGGATGGGACGAGCAGTACTTC